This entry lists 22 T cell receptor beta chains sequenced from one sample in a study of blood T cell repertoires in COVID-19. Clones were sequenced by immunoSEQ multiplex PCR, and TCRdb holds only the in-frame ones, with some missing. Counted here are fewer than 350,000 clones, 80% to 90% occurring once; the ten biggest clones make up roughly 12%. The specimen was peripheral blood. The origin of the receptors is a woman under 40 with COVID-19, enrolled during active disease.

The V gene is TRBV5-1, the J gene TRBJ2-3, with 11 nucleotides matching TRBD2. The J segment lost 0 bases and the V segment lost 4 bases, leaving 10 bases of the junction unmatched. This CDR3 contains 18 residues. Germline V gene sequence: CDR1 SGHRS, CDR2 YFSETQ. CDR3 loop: CASSPAGLAAPSTDTQYF. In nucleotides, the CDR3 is TGCGCCAGCAGCCCCGCGGGACTAGCGGCCCCGAGCACAGATACGCAGTATTTT.

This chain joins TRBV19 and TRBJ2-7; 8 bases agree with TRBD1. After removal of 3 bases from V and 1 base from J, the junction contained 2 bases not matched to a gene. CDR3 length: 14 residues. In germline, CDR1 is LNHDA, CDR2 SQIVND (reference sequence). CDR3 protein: CASSMTGDSYEQYF. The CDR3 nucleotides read TGTGCCAGTAGTATGACAGGGGATTCCTACGAGCAGTACTTC.

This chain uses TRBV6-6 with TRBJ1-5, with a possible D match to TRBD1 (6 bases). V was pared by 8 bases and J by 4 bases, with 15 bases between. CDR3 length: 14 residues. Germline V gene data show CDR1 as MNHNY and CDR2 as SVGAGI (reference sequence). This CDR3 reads CASRFRDTNQPQHF. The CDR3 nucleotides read TGTGCCAGCCGATTCCGGGACACTAATCAGCCCCAGCATTTT.

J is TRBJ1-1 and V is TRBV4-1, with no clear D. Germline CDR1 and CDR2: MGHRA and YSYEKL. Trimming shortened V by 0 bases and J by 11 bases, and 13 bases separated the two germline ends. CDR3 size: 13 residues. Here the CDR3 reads CASSQEQRTAAFF. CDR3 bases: TGCGCCAGCAGCCAAGAGCAGCGAACGGCCGCTTTCTTT.

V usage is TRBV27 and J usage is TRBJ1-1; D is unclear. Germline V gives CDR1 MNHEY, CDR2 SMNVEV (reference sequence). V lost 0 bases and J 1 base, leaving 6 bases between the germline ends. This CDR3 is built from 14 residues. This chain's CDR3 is CASSLSEGNTEAFF. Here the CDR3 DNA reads TGTGCCAGCAGTTTATCAGAGGGGAACACTGAAGCTTTCTTT.

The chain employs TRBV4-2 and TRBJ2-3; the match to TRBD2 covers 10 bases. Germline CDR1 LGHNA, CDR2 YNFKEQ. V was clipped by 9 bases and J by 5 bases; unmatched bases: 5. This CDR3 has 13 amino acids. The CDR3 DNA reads TGTGCCAGTGGGACTAGCGTAAGAGATACGCAGTATTTT. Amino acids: CASGTSVRDTQYF.

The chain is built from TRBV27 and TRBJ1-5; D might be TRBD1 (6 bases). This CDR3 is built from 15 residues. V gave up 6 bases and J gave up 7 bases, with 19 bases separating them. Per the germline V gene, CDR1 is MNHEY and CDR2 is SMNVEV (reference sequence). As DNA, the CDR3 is TGTGCCAGCAGAATGTCGACAGGAGGAGACCAGCCCCAGCATTTT. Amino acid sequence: CASRMSTGGDQPQHF.

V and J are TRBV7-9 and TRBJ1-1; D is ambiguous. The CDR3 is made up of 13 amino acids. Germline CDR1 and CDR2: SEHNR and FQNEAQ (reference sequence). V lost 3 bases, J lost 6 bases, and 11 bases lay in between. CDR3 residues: CASSFSEFPEAFF. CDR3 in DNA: TGTGCCAGCAGCTTTTCCGAGTTTCCTGAAGCTTTCTTT.

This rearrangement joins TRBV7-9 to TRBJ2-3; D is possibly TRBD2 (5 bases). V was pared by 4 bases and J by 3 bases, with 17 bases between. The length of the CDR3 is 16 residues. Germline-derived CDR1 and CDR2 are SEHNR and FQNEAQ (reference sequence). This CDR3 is CASSSYLGPGTDTQYF. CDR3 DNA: TGTGCCAGCAGCTCGTACCTCGGGCCGGGGACAGATACGCAGTATTTT.

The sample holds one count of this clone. The chain's CDR3 is CASSLAPGAYNEQFF. CDR3 nucleotide sequence: TGTGCCAGCAGCTTAGCACCGGGTGCCTACAATGAGCAGTTCTTC. The J gene is TRBJ2-1, the V gene TRBV7-2; D is uncertain. Germline V lookup: CDR1 SGHTA, CDR2 FQGNSA. This CDR3 comprises 15 residues. V gave up 0 bases and J gave up 2 bases, with 8 bases separating them.

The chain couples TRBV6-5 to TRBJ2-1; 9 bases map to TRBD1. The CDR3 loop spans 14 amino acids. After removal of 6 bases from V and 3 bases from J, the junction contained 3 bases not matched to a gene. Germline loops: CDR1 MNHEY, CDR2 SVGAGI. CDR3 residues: CASRGGQGYNEQFF. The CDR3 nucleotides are TGTGCCAGCAGGGGGGGACAGGGCTACAATGAGCAGTTCTTC.

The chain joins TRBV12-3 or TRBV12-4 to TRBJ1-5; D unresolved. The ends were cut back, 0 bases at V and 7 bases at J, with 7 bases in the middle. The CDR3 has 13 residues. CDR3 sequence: CASSLAGGQPQHF. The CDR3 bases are TGTGCCAGCAGTTTAGCTGGAGGGCAGCCCCAGCATTTT.

CDR3 in DNA: TGTGCCAGCAGTTTGGATTCAGGGGATCAGCCCCAGCATTTT. Its protein is CASSLDSGDQPQHF. V is TRBV28 and J is TRBJ1-5, with a tentative D call TRBD1 (6 bases). The CDR3 runs to 14 residues. Trimming stripped 3 bases from V and 5 bases from J, with 11 bases between. Looked up from germline, CDR1 is MDHEN and CDR2 is SYDVKM.

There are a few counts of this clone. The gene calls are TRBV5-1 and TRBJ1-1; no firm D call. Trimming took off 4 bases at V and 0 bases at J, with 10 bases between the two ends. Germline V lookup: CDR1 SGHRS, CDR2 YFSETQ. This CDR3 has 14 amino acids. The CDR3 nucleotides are TGCGCCAGCAGCGAATTTGGGCTGAACACTGAAGCTTTCTTT. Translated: CASSEFGLNTEAFF.

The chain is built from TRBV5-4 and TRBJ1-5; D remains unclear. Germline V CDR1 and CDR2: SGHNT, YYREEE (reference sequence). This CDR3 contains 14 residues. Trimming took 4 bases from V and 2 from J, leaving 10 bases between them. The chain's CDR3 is CASSPGGGNQPQHF. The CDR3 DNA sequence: TGTGCCAGCAGCCCTGGCGGGGGCAATCAGCCCCAGCATTTT.

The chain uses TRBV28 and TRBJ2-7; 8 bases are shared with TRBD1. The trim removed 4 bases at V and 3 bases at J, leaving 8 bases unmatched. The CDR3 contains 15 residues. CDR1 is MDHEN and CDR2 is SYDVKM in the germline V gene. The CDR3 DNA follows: TGTGCCAGCAGTTATCTCCGCAGGGGGCTCTACGAGCAGTACTTC. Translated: CASSYLRRGLYEQYF.

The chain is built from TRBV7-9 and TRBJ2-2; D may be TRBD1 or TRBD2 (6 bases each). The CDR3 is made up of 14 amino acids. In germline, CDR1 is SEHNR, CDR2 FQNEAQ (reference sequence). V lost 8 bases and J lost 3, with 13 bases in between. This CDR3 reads CASAMGGHTGELFF. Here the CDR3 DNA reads TGTGCCAGCGCGATGGGGGGCCACACCGGGGAGCTGTTTTTT.

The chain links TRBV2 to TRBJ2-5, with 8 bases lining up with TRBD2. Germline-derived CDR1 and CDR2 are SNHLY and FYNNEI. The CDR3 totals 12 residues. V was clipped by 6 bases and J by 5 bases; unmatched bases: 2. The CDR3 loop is CASRREVETQYF. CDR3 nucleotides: TGTGCCAGCAGGCGGGAGGTTGAGACCCAGTACTTC.

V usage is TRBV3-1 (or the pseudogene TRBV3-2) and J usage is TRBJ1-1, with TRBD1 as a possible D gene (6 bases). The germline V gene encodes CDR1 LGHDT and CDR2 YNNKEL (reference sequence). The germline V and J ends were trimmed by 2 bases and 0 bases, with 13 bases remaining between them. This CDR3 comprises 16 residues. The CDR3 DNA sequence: TGTGCCAGCAGCCAAAGGGGGGGCAGCCTGAACACTGAAGCTTTCTTT. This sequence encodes CASSQRGGSLNTEAFF.

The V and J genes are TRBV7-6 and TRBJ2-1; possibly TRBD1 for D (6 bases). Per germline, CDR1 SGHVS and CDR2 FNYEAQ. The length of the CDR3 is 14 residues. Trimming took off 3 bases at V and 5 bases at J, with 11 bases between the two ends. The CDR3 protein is CASSLRDTNNEQFF. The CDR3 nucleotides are TGTGCCAGCAGCTTGAGGGACACGAACAATGAGCAGTTCTTC.

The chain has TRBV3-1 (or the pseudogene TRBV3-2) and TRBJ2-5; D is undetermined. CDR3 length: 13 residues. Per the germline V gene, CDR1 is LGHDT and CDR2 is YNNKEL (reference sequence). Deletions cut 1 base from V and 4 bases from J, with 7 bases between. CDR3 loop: CASSQGGRETQYF. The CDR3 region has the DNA TGTGCCAGCAGCCAAGGCGGTCGAGAGACCCAGTACTTC.

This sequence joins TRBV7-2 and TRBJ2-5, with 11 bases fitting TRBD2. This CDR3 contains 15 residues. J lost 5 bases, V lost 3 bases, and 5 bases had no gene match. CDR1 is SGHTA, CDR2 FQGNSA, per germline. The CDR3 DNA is TGTGCCAGCAGCTTGCCTAGCGGGGGGCCCGAGACCCAGTACTTC. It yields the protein CASSLPSGGPETQYF.